What follows is one TCR beta chain and its context. This specimen comes from a study of blood T cell repertoires in COVID-19. Study-level information: Samples of COVID-19 (acute and convalescent) were obtained from the United States, Italy and Spain.

Patients from Seattle were sampled longitudinally, starting during active infection. How the authors handled the data: Counts of nucleated cells, estimated from reference gene primer amplification, were obtained. Produced via immunoSEQ multiplex PCR; TCRdb's table is partial and in-frame only. V and J calls and clone size follow that table, whereas D and trimming were derived from the DNA. The data hold 250,000 to 350,000 clones, with about nine tenths observed a single time. V was pared by 4 bases and J by 0 bases, with 11 bases between. Germline CDR1 reads LNHDA; CDR2 reads SQIVND (reference sequence). The CDR3 is 15 residues long.

The sample taken for sequencing was peripheral blood. The V gene is TRBV19, the J gene TRBJ2-3; maybe TRBD2 (5 bases). The receptor comes from a young woman with COVID-19, enrolled during active disease. CDR3 sequence: CASSTPRGSTDTQYF. The CDR3 DNA reads as TGTGCCAGTAGTACTCCACGGGGAAGCACAGATACGCAGTATTTT.